The clone carrying this T cell receptor (beta chain) has a handful of counts. The antigen remains undetermined. Given a much more abundant clone one base away, this may be a read error. Time point: newly diagnosed GD, antithyroid drugs for less than 3 months. Extracted RNA from PBMCs served as the source of the TCR library. This entry is derived from a study of regulatory T cells in long-lasting Graves disease. Study observations and caveats: Limited samples may have lowered accuracy. Newly diagnosed patients had higher TCR diversity than persistent Graves' patients did. New patients shared roughly 1,000 public clonotypes, fewer than the 2,500 to 3,000 shared by persistent patients.

Per the germline V gene, CDR1 is MNHEY and CDR2 is SMNVEV (reference sequence). The CDR3 covers 15 residues. Arm-PCR with iRepertoire HTBI primers amplified the CDR3 regions for these TCR beta libraries. TCRdb recomputed calls from the multiplex PCR reads with MiXCR, one row per CDR3 protein. The sample yields 300,000 to 400,000 distinct CDR3 sequences, under 20% seen once. The TCR originated in a female donor with Graves disease. The chain couples TRBV27 to TRBJ2-3; D is perhaps TRBD2 (6 bases). The sequences come from peripheral blood mononuclear cells (PBMCs), collected at new diagnosis, from a patient treated with antithyroid drugs. DNA for the CDR3: TGTGCCGGCAGTCGTACCGGGACTGCTGGGGATACGCAGTATTTT. Translated, it gives CAGSRTGTAGDTQYF.